One and the same sample provided the 8 T cell receptor beta chains below, sequenced in a study of blood T cell repertoires in COVID-19. The protocol was immunoSEQ multiplex PCR, while the TCRdb copy is restricted to in-frame clones and leaves out a portion. The sample yields approximately 240,000 clones, around 84% seen once. The specimen sequenced was peripheral blood. All receptors derive from a woman aged 55-69 years who had recovered from COVID-19.

The chain joins TRBV2 to TRBJ1-5, with D tentatively TRBD1 (6 bases). The ends were cut back, 7 bases at V and 5 bases at J, with 12 bases in the middle. The CDR3 spans 13 residues. The germline V gene encodes CDR1 SNHLY and CDR2 FYNNEI. Here the CDR3 reads CASTYEGDQPQHF. The CDR3 nucleotides are TGTGCCAGCACCTATGAGGGGGATCAGCCCCAGCATTTT.

With regard to this clone: At the DNA level, this CDR3 is encoded by other sequences in the same sample as well. The chain recombines TRBV5-4 with TRBJ2-1; 10 bases are a match to TRBD2. Germline lookup yields CDR1 SGHNT and CDR2 YYREEE (reference sequence). The trim removed 3 bases at V and 2 bases at J, leaving 2 bases unmatched. The CDR3 runs 15 residues. This chain's CDR3 is CASSSTSGAYNEQFF. The DNA for the CDR3 is TGTGCCAGCAGCTCTACTAGCGGGGCCTACAATGAGCAGTTCTTC.

This clone came up once. The rearrangement joins TRBV30 to TRBJ1-1; D might be TRBD1 (5 bases). The CDR3 is 15 amino acids. CDR1 is GTSNPN and CDR2 is SVGIG in the germline V gene (reference sequence). Trimming left V 1 base short and J 5 bases short, with 17 bases between. The CDR3 DNA is TGTGCCTGGAGTGATCGACAGAGAGGAGGGACTGAAGCTTTCTTT. Translating gives CAWSDRQRGGTEAFF.

This rearrangement joins TRBV7-9 to TRBJ1-5; D ambiguous. The CDR3 is 15 amino acids. Germline values: CDR1 SEHNR, CDR2 FQNEAQ (reference sequence). V was cut by 4 bases and J by 4 bases, with 14 bases left in between. The CDR3 is CASSSPAAGNQPQHF. The CDR3 DNA sequence: TGTGCCAGCAGCTCCCCGGCAGCGGGGAATCAGCCCCAGCATTTT.

The genes are TRBV7-8 and TRBJ2-7; 12 bases align to TRBD2. This CDR3 is built from 18 residues. The junction had 15 bases not matched to a gene; V was cut back by 5 bases and J by 4 bases. CDR1 and CDR2 (germline): SGHVS, FQNEAQ. DNA for the CDR3: TGTGCCAGCAGCAGAAGGCCTAGCGGGGGGGCCTATATTTACGAGCAGTACTTC. Its protein is CASSRRPSGGAYIYEQYF.

V and J are TRBV7-8 and TRBJ1-5; D not certain. CDR1 is SGHVS, CDR2 FQNEAQ, per germline. V lost 3 bases to trimming and J lost 3 bases, with 9 bases between them. CDR3 length: 14 residues. CDR3: CASSFGENNQPQHF. The CDR3 DNA sequence: TGTGCCAGCAGCTTCGGGGAGAACAATCAGCCCCAGCATTTT.

This clone was detected only a few times. Here the CDR3 DNA reads TGTGCCAGCAGGGGGGGACGTCCTATGGGCTACACCTTC. The encoded protein is CASRGGRPMGYTF. The rearrangement joins TRBV7-9 to TRBJ1-2, with D tentatively TRBD1 (5 bases). The V end lost 6 bases, the J end lost 8 bases, and 16 bases lay between the germline ends. This CDR3 is 13 amino acids long. Germline CDR1 is SEHNR and CDR2 is FQNEAQ (reference sequence).

The CDR3 DNA sequence: TGTGCCAGCGGCGACAGGGGAGTCGCTGAAGCTTTCTTT. Translated: CASGDRGVAEAFF. The V gene is TRBV3-1 (or the pseudogene TRBV3-2), the J gene TRBJ1-1; 8 bases line up with TRBD1. The CDR3 totals 13 residues. Germline V CDR1 and CDR2: LGHDT, YNNKEL (reference sequence). Losses at the gene ends were 8 bases for V and 6 bases for J; bases not matched to a gene: 8.